This T cell receptor (beta chain) came from a study of T cells after posttransplantation cyclophosphamide. Study-wide findings and caveats: TRB overlap between skin or GI tissue T cells and blood was limited. Later blood repertoires were often dominated by clones from the donor CD8+ memory compartment.

This clone has at least ten counts. Antigen specificity is unknown. Sequencing was performed with immunoSEQ multiplex PCR; in TCRdb, only in-frame clones are kept and a portion is missing. The sample shows around 35,000 clones, none of them appearing just once. Sequenced input: PBMCs. This sequence was found in a girl aged 5-17 years in good health, CMV-negative, and a related stem cell transplant donor.

Here the CDR3 DNA reads TGTGCCAGCAGTGACCCGCGGGGGCAGGGCCCCACCTACGAGCAGTACTTC. Translating gives CASSDPRGQGPTYEQYF. The chain links TRBV6-4 to TRBJ2-7; possible D gene TRBD2, 7 bases. Trimming cost V 2 bases and J 2 bases, with 19 bases left between them. The CDR3 consists of 17 residues. Germline assignment: CDR1 MRHNA and CDR2 SNTAGT.